This T cell receptor beta chain appears in the sequencing data of a study of cytomegalovirus exposure and HLA in healthy donors. General study results and limits: In the roughly 120 validation repertoires, a later analysis found that first-cohort TCR clusters tended to co-occur. The majority of TCR sequences were rare, yet some public TCRs appeared in many donors.

Sequencing used immunoSEQ multiplex PCR; TCRdb keeps in-frame clones, though not all of them. The sample lists under 200,000 clones; 70% to 90% were seen once. A remark on this clone: The target antigen is unknown.

The TCR sequence derives from a woman aged 25 to 39 in good health and CMV-seronegative. Source material: PBMCs.

Here the CDR3 reads CASSDRGIAEAFF. DNA for the CDR3: TGTGCCAGCAGTGACAGGGGGATCGCTGAAGCTTTCTTT. The chain links TRBV27 to TRBJ1-1, with 9 bases matching TRBD1. The CDR3 is made up of 13 amino acids. Losses at the gene ends were 5 bases for V and 6 bases for J; bases not matched to a gene: 4. In germline, CDR1 is MNHEY, CDR2 SMNVEV (reference sequence).